Presented here are 14 T cell receptor beta chains from one specimen sequenced in a study of technical replicates of blood from several donors. Sequencing was performed with immunoSEQ multiplex PCR; in TCRdb, only in-frame clones are kept and a portion is missing. The data hold roughly 56,000 clones, with approximately 89% observed a single time. The material sequenced was PBMCs. Receptor source: a human donor in good health. Some clones in this sample may be carry-over from other donors' samples.

The V call is TRBV18, the J call TRBJ2-2, with 14 bases aligning to TRBD2. This CDR3 has 16 amino acids. Germline assignment: CDR1 KGHSH and CDR2 LQKENI. V trimming: 2 bases; J trimming: 6 bases; junction bases outside the gene matches: 2. CDR3 in amino acids: CASSPVGLAGAGELFF. CDR3 in DNA: TGTGCCAGCTCACCAGTGGGACTAGCGGGAGCCGGGGAGCTGTTTTTT.

The chain carries TRBV5-8 and TRBJ2-7, with 7 bases that match TRBD1. Germline trimming cut 0 bases from V and 5 bases from J; bases unmatched to any gene: 11. The CDR3 is 16 residues long. Germline V lookup: CDR1 SGHTS, CDR2 YDEGEE. CDR3 sequence (DNA): TGTGCCAGCAGCTTGGCCGCTGAGACAGGGCGACACGAGCAGTACTTC. It yields the protein CASSLAAETGRHEQYF.

The chain uses TRBV12-5 and TRBJ2-7; tentatively, D is TRBD1 (6 bases). V was cut by 1 base and J by 4 bases, with 8 bases left in between. Germline V gene sequence: CDR1 LGHNT, CDR2 FRNRAP. This CDR3 has 13 amino acids. Here the CDR3 reads CASGLGQEYEQYF. In nucleotides, the CDR3 is TGTGCTAGTGGTTTGGGACAGGAGTACGAGCAGTACTTC.

The chain couples TRBV7-8 to TRBJ2-7; 13 bases fit TRBD2. Per the germline V gene, CDR1 is SGHVS and CDR2 is FQNEAQ. Losses at the gene ends were 4 bases for V and 3 bases for J; bases not matched to a gene: 6. CDR3 size: 16 residues. The CDR3 coding sequence is TGTGCCAGCAGCTACCGGACTAGCGGGAGTATCTACGAGCAGTACTTC. It specifies CASSYRTSGSIYEQYF.

V gene TRBV4-3 combines with J gene TRBJ1-5; D remains unclear. The CDR3 is made up of 13 amino acids. Between the trimmed V and J ends, which lost 0 bases and 4 bases, there was a span of 4 bases. Germline V gene lookup returns CDR1 LGHNA and CDR2 YSLEER. The chain's CDR3 is CASSQDTNQPQHF. The CDR3 DNA sequence: TGCGCCAGCAGCCAAGATACTAATCAGCCCCAGCATTTT.

The chain couples TRBV19 to TRBJ2-7; 9 bases fit TRBD1. The germline V gene encodes CDR1 LNHDA and CDR2 SQIVND (reference sequence). The CDR3 totals 13 residues. V trimming: 10 bases; J trimming: 6 bases; junction bases outside the gene matches: 10. The CDR3 DNA sequence: TGTGCCACAAGAAGGGACAGGGCGGGCGAGCAGTACTTC. Translating it yields CATRRDRAGEQYF.

For the CDR3, the DNA is TGTGCCTCCCCCAAGAGGTTGCGCGGCGAGCAGTACTTC. Translating it yields CASPKRLRGEQYF. V usage is TRBV10-3 and J usage is TRBJ2-7, with D uncertain. This CDR3 has 13 residues. V gave up 11 bases and J gave up 6 bases, with 20 bases separating them. From germline, CDR1 is ENHRY and CDR2 SYGVKD.

This chain uses TRBV6-5 with TRBJ1-2, with TRBD1 matching over 9 bases. Germline trimming cut 5 bases from V and 4 bases from J; bases unmatched to any gene: 8. The CDR3 is 15 residues long. Germline CDR1 reads MNHEY; CDR2 reads SVGAGI. The CDR3 DNA sequence: TGTGCCAGCAGTCCGGGACAGGGAATACCCTATGGCTACACCTTC. It translates to CASSPGQGIPYGYTF.

The V call is TRBV5-4, the J call TRBJ1-4; D not certain. Germline CDR1 and CDR2: SGHNT and YYREEE (reference sequence). V gave up 1 base and J gave up 3 bases, with 13 bases separating them. The CDR3 has 16 residues. This CDR3 is CASSLSGQVPNEKLFF. The CDR3 DNA reads TGTGCCAGCAGCTTGAGTGGGCAGGTGCCTAATGAAAAACTGTTTTTT.

J is TRBJ2-5 and V is TRBV29-1, with TRBD2 matching over 10 bases. Germline CDR1 SQVTM, CDR2 ANQGSEA. The CDR3 is made up of 15 amino acids. Trimming cost V 3 bases and J 5 bases; bases outside gene matches: 9. Written as DNA, the CDR3 is TGCAGCGTTGAGGTTAGCGGGGGGCGACGGGAGACCCAGTACTTC. It encodes CSVEVSGGRRETQYF.

The chain recombines TRBV7-2 with TRBJ1-1; D uncertain. The germline V and J ends were trimmed by 1 base and 3 bases, with 9 bases remaining between them. The CDR3 is 14 amino acids. CDR1 and CDR2 (germline): SGHTA, FQGNSA. The CDR3 DNA follows: TGTGCCAGCAGCTTAGTGTCAGAACACACTGAAGCTTTCTTT. Translation gives CASSLVSEHTEAFF.

The CDR3, as DNA: TGTGCCAGCAGCGCGAACCCGGGGAAAAATTCACCCCTCCACTTT. Its protein product is CASSANPGKNSPLHF. The chain combines TRBV11-2 with TRBJ1-6; D gene unclear. Trimming stripped 5 bases from V and 7 bases from J, with 15 bases between. Germline CDR1 and CDR2: SGHAT and FQNNGV. The CDR3 loop spans 15 amino acids.

V and J are TRBV15 and TRBJ1-2; D is possibly TRBD1 (6 bases). Germline assignment: CDR1 LNHNV and CDR2 YYDKDF (reference sequence). The CDR3 length is 14 residues. V lost 3 bases to trimming and J lost 2 bases, with 10 bases between them. CDR3 coding DNA: TGTGCCACCAGCAGGGGGGGGCAGAACTATGGCTACACCTTC. Its translation: CATSRGGQNYGYTF.

The chain carries TRBV6-1 and TRBJ1-2; a possible D gene is TRBD1 (5 bases). Trimming shortened V by 7 bases and J by 2 bases, and 14 bases separated the two germline ends. In germline, CDR1 is MNHNS, CDR2 SASEGT. The length of the CDR3 is 14 residues. The CDR3 spells CASIPPGANYGYTF. As DNA, the CDR3 is TGTGCCAGCATCCCCCCTGGGGCAAACTATGGCTACACCTTC.